This TCR beta chain appears in the sequencing data of a study of neoadjuvant anti-PD-1 for oral cavity cancer. Findings and caveats of the study: TCR analyses covered only a few patients per response group. Treg/Th17 ratio rose with pretreatment blood and fell with post-treatment tumor TCRbeta clonality.

Time point described: after neoadjuvant nivolumab, at surgical resection. Blood cells were analyzed directly, without culture or expansion. Six replicates per PBMC sample, mostly from around 500 ng of genomic DNA. Profiling relied on immunoSEQ multiplex PCR, and the TCRdb table lists in-frame clones only, not all of them. The data hold about 42,000 clones, with about three quarters observed a single time. This clone was found once. Antigen specificity is unknown. The CDR3 contains 14 residues. Germline lookup yields CDR1 SGHRS and CDR2 YFSETQ. With 0 bases removed from V and 1 base from J, the gap between germline ends came to 8 bases.

The receptor was isolated from a person aged 35-79 years with oral cavity squamous cell carcinoma. The chain recombines TRBV5-1 with TRBJ2-7; D unresolved. The source was PBMCs, collected after nivolumab (anti-PD-1) treatment. CDR3 sequence reads: CASSLEQRSYEQYF. DNA of the CDR3: TGCGCCAGCAGCTTGGAACAGAGATCCTACGAGCAGTACTTC.